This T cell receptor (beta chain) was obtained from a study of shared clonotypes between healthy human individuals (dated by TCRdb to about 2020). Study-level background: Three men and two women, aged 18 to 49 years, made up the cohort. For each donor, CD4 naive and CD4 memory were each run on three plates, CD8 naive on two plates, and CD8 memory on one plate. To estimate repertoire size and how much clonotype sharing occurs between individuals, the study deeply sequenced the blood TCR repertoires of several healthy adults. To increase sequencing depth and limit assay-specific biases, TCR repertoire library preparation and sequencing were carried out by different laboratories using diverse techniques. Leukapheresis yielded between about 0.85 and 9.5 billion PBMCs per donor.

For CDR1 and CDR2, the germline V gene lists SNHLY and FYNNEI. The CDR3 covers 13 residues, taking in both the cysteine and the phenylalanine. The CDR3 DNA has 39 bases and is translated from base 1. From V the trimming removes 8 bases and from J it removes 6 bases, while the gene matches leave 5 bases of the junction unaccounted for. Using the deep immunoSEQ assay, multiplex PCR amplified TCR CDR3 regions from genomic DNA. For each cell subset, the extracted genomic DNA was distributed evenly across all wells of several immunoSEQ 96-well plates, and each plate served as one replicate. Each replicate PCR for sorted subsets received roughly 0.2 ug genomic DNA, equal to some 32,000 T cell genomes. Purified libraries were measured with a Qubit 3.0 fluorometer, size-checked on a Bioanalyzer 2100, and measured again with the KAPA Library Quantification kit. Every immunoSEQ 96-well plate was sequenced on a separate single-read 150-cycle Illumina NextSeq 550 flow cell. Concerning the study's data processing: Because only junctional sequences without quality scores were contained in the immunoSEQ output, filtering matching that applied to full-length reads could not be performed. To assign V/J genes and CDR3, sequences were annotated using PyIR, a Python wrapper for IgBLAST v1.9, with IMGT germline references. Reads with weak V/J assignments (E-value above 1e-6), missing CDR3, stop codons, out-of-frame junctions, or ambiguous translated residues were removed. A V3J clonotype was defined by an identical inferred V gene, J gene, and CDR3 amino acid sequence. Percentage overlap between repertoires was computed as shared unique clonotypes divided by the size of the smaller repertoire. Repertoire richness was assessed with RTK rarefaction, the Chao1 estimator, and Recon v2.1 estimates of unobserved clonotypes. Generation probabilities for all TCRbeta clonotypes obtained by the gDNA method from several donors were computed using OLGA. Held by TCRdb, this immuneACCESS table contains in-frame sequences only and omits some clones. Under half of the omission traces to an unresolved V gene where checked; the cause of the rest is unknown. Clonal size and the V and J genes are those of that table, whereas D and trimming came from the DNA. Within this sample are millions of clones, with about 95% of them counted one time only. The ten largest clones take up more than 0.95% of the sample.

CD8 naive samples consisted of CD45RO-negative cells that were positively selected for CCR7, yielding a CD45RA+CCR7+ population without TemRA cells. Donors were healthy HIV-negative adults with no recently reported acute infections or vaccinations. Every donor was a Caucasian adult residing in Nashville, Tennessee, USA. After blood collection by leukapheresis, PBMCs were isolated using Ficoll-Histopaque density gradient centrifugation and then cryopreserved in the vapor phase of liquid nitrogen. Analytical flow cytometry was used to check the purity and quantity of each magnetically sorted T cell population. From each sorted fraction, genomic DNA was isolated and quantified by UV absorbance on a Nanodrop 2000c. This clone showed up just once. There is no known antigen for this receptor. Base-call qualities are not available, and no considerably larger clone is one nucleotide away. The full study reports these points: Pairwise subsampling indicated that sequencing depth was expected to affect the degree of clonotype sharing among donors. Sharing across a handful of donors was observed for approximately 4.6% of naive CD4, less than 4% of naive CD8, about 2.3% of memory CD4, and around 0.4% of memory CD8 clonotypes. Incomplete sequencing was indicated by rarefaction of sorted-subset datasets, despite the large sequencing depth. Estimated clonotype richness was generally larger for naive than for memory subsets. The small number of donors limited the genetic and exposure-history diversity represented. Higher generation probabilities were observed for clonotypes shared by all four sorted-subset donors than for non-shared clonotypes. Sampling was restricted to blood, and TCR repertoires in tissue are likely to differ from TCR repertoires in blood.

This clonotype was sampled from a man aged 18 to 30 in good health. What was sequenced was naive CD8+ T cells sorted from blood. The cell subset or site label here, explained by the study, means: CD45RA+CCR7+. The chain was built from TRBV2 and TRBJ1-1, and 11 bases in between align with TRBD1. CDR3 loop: CASLGTGGPEAFF. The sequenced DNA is TGTGCCAGCTTGGGGACAGGGGGGCCTGAAGCTTTCTTT.